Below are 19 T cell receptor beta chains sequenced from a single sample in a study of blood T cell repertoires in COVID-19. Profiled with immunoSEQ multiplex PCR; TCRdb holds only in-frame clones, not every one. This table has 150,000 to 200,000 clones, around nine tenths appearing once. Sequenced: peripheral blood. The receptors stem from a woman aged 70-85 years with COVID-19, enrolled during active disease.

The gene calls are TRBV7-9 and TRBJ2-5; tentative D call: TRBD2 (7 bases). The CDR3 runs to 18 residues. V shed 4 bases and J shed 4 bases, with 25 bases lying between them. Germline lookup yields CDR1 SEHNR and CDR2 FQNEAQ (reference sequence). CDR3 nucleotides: TGTGCCAGCAGCTCAAAGCGGGACCTAACAGGGACGGGAGAGACCCAGTACTTC. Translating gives CASSSKRDLTGTGETQYF.

CDR3 bases: TGTGCCAGCAGCCAAGTCTTCTCGGTCGCGGAGCAGTACTTC. Translated, it gives CASSQVFSVAEQYF. The chain employs TRBV3-1 (or the pseudogene TRBV3-2) and TRBJ2-7; unclear D gene. Germline CDR1 is LGHDT and CDR2 is YNNKEL (reference sequence). V was shortened by 1 base and J by 7 bases, with 14 bases between the two germline ends. This CDR3 spans 14 amino acids.

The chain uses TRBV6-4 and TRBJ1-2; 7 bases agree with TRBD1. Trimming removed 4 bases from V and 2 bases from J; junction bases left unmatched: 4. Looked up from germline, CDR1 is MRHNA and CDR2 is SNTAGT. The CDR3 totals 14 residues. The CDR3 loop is CASSVQGRNYGYTF. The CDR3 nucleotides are TGTGCCAGCAGTGTACAGGGGAGAAACTATGGCTACACCTTC.

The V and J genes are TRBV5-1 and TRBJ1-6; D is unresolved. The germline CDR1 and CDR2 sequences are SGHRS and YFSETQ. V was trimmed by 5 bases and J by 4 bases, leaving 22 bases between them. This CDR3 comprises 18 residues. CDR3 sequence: CASSLGTWARMYNSPLHF. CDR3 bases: TGCGCCAGCAGTTTAGGCACTTGGGCCCGGATGTATAATTCACCCCTCCACTTT.

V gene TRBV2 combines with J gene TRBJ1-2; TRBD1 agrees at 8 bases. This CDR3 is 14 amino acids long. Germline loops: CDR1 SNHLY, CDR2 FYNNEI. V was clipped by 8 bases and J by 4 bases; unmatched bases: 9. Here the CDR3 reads CASSTTGVGYGYTF. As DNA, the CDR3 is TGTGCCAGCTCTACGACAGGGGTCGGCTATGGCTACACCTTC.

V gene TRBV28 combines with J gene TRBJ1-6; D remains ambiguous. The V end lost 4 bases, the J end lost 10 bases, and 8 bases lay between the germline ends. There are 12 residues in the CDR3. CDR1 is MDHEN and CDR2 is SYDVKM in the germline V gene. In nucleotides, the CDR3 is TGTGCCAGCAGTTCCTCCTTATCACCCCTCCACTTT. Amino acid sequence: CASSSSLSPLHF.

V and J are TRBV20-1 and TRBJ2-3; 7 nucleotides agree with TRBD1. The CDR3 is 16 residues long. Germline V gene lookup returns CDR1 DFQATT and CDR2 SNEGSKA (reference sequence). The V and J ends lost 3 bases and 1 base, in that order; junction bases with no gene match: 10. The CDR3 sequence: CSASDQGVMRTDTQYF. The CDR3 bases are TGCAGTGCTAGTGACCAGGGGGTAATGCGCACAGATACGCAGTATTTT.

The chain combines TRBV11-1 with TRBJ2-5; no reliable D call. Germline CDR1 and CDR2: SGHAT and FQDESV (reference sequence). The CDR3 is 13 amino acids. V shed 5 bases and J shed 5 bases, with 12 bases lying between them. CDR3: CASSPKVQETQYF. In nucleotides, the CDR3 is TGTGCCAGCAGCCCAAAAGTCCAGGAGACCCAGTACTTC.

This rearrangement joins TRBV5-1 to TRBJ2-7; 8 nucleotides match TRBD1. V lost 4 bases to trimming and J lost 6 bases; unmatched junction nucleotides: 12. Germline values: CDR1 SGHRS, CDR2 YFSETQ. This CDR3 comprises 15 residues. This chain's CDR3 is CASSGTGSSPIEQYF. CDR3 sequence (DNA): TGCGCCAGCAGCGGGACAGGCTCGTCCCCCATCGAGCAGTACTTC. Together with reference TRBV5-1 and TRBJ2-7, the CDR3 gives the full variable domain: KAGVTQTPRYLIKTRGQQVTLSCSPISGHRSVSWYQQTPGQGLQFLFEYFSETQRNKGNFPGRFSGRQFSNSRSEMNVSTLELGDSALYLCASSGTGSSPIEQYFGPGTRLTVT.

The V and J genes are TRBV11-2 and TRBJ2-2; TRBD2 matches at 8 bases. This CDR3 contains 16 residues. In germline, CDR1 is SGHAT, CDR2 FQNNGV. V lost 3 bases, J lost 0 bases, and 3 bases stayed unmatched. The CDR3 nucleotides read TGTGCCAGCAGCTTTCTCGGGGGGGCGAACACCGGGGAGCTGTTTTTT. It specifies CASSFLGGANTGELFF.

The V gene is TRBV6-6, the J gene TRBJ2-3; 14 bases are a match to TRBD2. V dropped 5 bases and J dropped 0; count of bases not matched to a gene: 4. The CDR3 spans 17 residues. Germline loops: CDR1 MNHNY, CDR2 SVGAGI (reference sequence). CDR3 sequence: CASSRGTSGGSTDTQYF. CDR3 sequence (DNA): TGTGCCAGCAGTCGCGGGACTAGCGGGGGTAGCACAGATACGCAGTATTTT.

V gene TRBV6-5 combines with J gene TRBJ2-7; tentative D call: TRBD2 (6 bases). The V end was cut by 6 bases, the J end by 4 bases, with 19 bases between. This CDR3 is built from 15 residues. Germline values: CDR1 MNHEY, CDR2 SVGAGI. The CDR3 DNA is TGTGCCAGCAGCTCCCCCGGCGGGGTGGGGTACGAGCAGTACTTC. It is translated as CASSSPGGVGYEQYF.

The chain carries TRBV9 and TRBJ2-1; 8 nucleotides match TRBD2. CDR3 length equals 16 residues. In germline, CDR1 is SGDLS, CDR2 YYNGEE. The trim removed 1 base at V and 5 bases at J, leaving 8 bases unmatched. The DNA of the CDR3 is TGTGCCAGCAGCGTACAAGCGGGGGCCCCCGACAATGAGCAGTTCTTC. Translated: CASSVQAGAPDNEQFF.

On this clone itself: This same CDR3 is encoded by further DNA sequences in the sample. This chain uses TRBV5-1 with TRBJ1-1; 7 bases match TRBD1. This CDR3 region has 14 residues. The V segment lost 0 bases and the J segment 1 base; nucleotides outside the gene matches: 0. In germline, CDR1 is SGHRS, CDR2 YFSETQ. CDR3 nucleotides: TGCGCCAGCAGCTTGGACAGGGGGAACACTGAAGCTTTCTTT. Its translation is CASSLDRGNTEAFF. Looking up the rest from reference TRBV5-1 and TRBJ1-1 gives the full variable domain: KAGVTQTPRYLIKTRGQQVTLSCSPISGHRSVSWYQQTPGQGLQFLFEYFSETQRNKGNFPGRFSGRQFSNSRSEMNVSTLELGDSALYLCASSLDRGNTEAFFGQGTRLTVV.

CDR3 sequence: CASQTGGNSGNTIYF. The DNA of the CDR3 is TGTGCCAGCCAGACAGGGGGAAACTCTGGAAACACCATATATTTT. This chain connects TRBV9 to TRBJ1-3, with TRBD1 matching over 9 bases. This CDR3 is 15 amino acids long. The germline gives CDR1 SGDLS, CDR2 YYNGEE. The trim removed 7 bases at V and 0 bases at J, leaving 5 bases unmatched.

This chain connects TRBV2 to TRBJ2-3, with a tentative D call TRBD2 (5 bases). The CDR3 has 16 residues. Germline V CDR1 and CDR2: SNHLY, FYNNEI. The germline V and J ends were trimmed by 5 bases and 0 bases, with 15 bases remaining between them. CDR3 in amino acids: CASSSAPDYSTDTQYF. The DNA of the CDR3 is TGTGCCAGCAGTTCCGCCCCTGACTATAGCACAGATACGCAGTATTTT.

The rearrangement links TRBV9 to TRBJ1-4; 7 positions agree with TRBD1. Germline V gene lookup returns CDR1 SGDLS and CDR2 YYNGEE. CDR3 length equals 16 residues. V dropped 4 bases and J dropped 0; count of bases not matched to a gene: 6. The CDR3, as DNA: TGTGCCAGCAGCACCGGGACAGAGGCAACTAATGAAAAACTGTTTTTT. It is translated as CASSTGTEATNEKLFF.

DNA for the CDR3: TGCGCCAGCAGCTTGGCCGCAGGGGGCCGTGAAAAACTGTTTTTT. It encodes CASSLAAGGREKLFF. V usage is TRBV5-1 and J usage is TRBJ1-4; 8 nucleotides agree with TRBD1. With V trimmed by 0 bases and J by 7 bases, 5 bases remained unmatched. CDR1 SGHRS and CDR2 YFSETQ come from the germline V gene. This CDR3 is 15 amino acids long.

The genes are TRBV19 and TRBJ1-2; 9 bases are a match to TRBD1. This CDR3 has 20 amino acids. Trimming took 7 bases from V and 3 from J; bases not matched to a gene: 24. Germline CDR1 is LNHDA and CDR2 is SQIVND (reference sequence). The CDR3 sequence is CASTQFTDRGEPSAHYGYTF. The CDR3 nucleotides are TGTGCCAGTACTCAATTTACAGACAGGGGGGAACCATCAGCCCACTATGGCTACACCTTC.